The rows below give T cell receptor beta chains drawn from one sample of a study of control samples from healthy donors and cancer patients. Assay used: immunoSEQ multiplex PCR; TCRdb lists only in-frame clones, some missing. Among roughly 150,000 clones listed, over 90% were seen once. Sequencing was carried out using blood. These receptors were taken from a man between 50 and 59 years old in good health. Each CDR3 is given with its conserved first and last residue. A D gene is named only where the DNA matches it firmly. The size field is filled for only some rows; it gives once, few, many or a size class.

j_call	v_call	clone_size	d_call	cdr3_nt	cdr3_aa
TRBJ2-7	TRBV28	NA	TRBD1	TGTGCCAGCAGTCTGGCCTCCGGGACAGGGTGGAACGAGCAGTACTTC	CASSLASGTGWNEQYF
TRBJ1-6	TRBV6-5	NA	TRBD1	TGTGCCAGCAGTTACAACAGGGGTAATTCACCCCTCCACTTT	CASSYNRGNSPLHF
TRBJ1-3	TRBV5-1	once	TRBD1	TGCGCCAGCAGCCCACAGGGGAGCTCTGGAAACACCATATATTTT	CASSPQGSSGNTIYF
TRBJ2-5	TRBV5-8	NA	NA	TGTGCCAGCAGCTTGGTGACAGTCCTGGAGACCCAGTACTTC	CASSLVTVLETQYF
TRBJ2-5	TRBV18	NA	NA	TGTGCCAGCTCACCACCGGGGACCCAAGAGACCCAGTACTTC	CASSPPGTQETQYF
TRBJ1-5	TRBV2	few	TRBD1	TGTGCCAGCACAATACAGGGGAGGAGTAGCAATCAGCCCCAGCATTTT	CASTIQGRSSNQPQHF
TRBJ1-2	TRBV5-1	NA	NA	TGCGCCAGCAGCTTGAACAGGGATAACTATGGCTACACCTTC	CASSLNRDNYGYTF
TRBJ2-3	TRBV15	NA	NA	TGTGCCACCAGCAGAGATGGGCTAGCGAGTGGCACAGATACGCAGTATTTT	CATSRDGLASGTDTQYF
TRBJ2-2	TRBV28	NA	NA	TGTGCCAGCAGTTTGGGGACCGGGGAGCTGTTTTTT	CASSLGTGELFF
TRBJ2-2	TRBV7-2	NA	TRBD2	TGTGCCAGCAGCTTATCACTAGCGCTGAACACCGGGGAGCTGTTTTTT	CASSLSLALNTGELFF
TRBJ2-7	TRBV19	NA	TRBD1	TGTGCCAGTAGTAGGGGACAGCTCTACGAGCAGTACTTC	CASSRGQLYEQYF
TRBJ2-7	TRBV7-9	NA	TRBD1	TGTGCCAGCAATACAGGGGTGCGAGAGCAGTACTTC	CASNTGVREQYF
TRBJ2-7	TRBV3-1/TRBV3-2	NA	NA	TGTGCCAGCAGCCACCTGACAGCCACCTACGAGCAGTACTTC	CASSHLTATYEQYF
TRBJ2-1	TRBV5-1	NA	NA	TGCGCCAGCAGCTTGGGGTCCGGGAACAATGAGCAGTTCTTC	CASSLGSGNNEQFF
TRBJ2-2	TRBV27	NA	NA	TGTGCCAGCCCGCCAGGAGGGGAGCTGTTTTTT	CASPPGGELFF
TRBJ2-3	TRBV9	NA	TRBD1	TGTGCCAGCAGCGTTGGGACAGGGTGGTCAACAGATACGCAGTATTTT	CASSVGTGWSTDTQYF
TRBJ1-2	TRBV5-5	NA	NA	TGTGCCAGCAGCTTCTCGGATCCCTATGGCTACACCTTC	CASSFSDPYGYTF
TRBJ1-2	TRBV6-5	NA	NA	TGTGCCAGCATCGGAAGCCTTAACTATGGCTACACCTTC	CASIGSLNYGYTF
TRBJ1-3	TRBV10-3	NA	NA	TGTGCCATCTCTGACAGCCTCTCTGGAAACACCATATATTTT	CAISDSLSGNTIYF
TRBJ2-3	TRBV7-9	once	NA	TGTGCCAGCAGCTCAACATCTAGCACAGATACGCAGTATTTT	CASSSTSSTDTQYF
TRBJ1-1	TRBV16	NA	NA	TGTGCCAGCAGCCAATCATTACGGGGGTTCACGAACACTGAAGCTTTCTTT	CASSQSLRGFTNTEAFF
TRBJ1-1	TRBV12-3/TRBV12-4	NA	NA	TGTTCCGGGGGCCGAAACCCCTCTGAAGCTTTCTTT	CSGGRNPSEAFF
TRBJ2-2	TRBV28	NA	NA	TGTGCCAGCAGTTTAACCTGGGAGCTGTTTTTT	CASSLTWELFF
TRBJ2-7	TRBV7-9	once	NA	TGTGCCAGCAATTCCCTGGAGGGGGCCTACGAGCAGTACTTC	CASNSLEGAYEQYF
TRBJ2-5	TRBV10-3	once	TRBD2	TGTGCCATCAGTAATCGGGGGGGTCAAGAGACCCAGTACTTC	CAISNRGGQETQYF
TRBJ2-1	TRBV5-1	NA	NA	TGCGCCAGCAGCTTGGGGGACCGGCGATACAATGAGCAGTTCTTC	CASSLGDRRYNEQFF
TRBJ2-7	TRBV7-2	NA	NA	TGTGCCAGCAGCTTAGAGGCTAGCGTCTCCTACGAGCAGTACTTC	CASSLEASVSYEQYF
TRBJ2-1	TRBV12-3/TRBV12-4	NA	NA	TGTGCCAGCAGTCACGGATTCTACAATGAGCAGTTCTTC	CASSHGFYNEQFF
TRBJ1-1	TRBV4-2	NA	NA	TGTGCCAGCAGCCAAGAAGGGGGGAACACTGAAGCTTTCTTT	CASSQEGGNTEAFF
TRBJ2-7	TRBV20-1	NA	TRBD1	TGCAGTGCTCTCAGGGGGCGTGAGCAGTACTTC	CSALRGREQYF
TRBJ1-6	TRBV18	NA	NA	TGTGCCACCTCTCAAGCGGGAGAAGGTTCACCCCTCCACTTT	CATSQAGEGSPLHF
TRBJ2-1	TRBV4-2	NA	NA	TGTGCCAGCAGCCAAGAACGCGGATATGAGCAGTTCTTC	CASSQERGYEQFF
TRBJ2-4	TRBV19	NA	TRBD1	TGTGCCAGTCGGACAGGGGCAGCCAAAAACATTCAGTACTTC	CASRTGAAKNIQYF
TRBJ2-3	TRBV6-5	NA	TRBD2	TGTGCCAGCAGACGACTAGCGGTTATAACAGATACGCAGTATTTT	CASRRLAVITDTQYF
TRBJ1-5	TRBV6-5	few	NA	TGTGCCAGCAGCGCATCGGGAGGAAAGCCCCAGCATTTT	CASSASGGKPQHF
TRBJ2-7	TRBV29-1	NA	NA	TGCAGCGTTAGTCAGGGGTTTTCTTCCGAGCAGTACTTC	CSVSQGFSSEQYF
TRBJ2-2	TRBV5-1	NA	TRBD2	TGCGCCAGCAGCTTTTCTAGCGGGACCACCGGGGAGCTGTTTTTT	CASSFSSGTTGELFF
TRBJ2-3	TRBV28	NA	TRBD1	TGTGCCAGCATCCTACAGGGGGCCTCCACAGATACGCAGTATTTT	CASILQGASTDTQYF
TRBJ1-6	TRBV28	NA	TRBD1	TGTGCCAGCAGTTTACACGGGACAGGGGTTTCGTCCTATAATTCACCCCTCCACTTT	CASSLHGTGVSSYNSPLHF
TRBJ2-7	TRBV6-2/TRBV6-3	NA	NA	TGTGCCAGCAGCCGCCGGGACGTCTCCTACGAGCAGTACTTC	CASSRRDVSYEQYF
TRBJ2-7	TRBV18	NA	TRBD2	TGTGCCAGCTCACCCCAGACTAGCACCTTGTACGAGCAGTACTTC	CASSPQTSTLYEQYF
TRBJ1-5	TRBV7-9	NA	TRBD1	TGTGCCAGCAGCTTAGGGGACAGAAATCAGCCCCAGCATTTT	CASSLGDRNQPQHF
TRBJ2-7	TRBV18	NA	TRBD1	TGTGCCAGCTCATCGGACAGGGGGCCCTACGAGCAGTACTTC	CASSSDRGPYEQYF
TRBJ1-5	TRBV28	once	NA	TGTGCCAGCAGTCTTGATCAGCCCCAGCATTTT	CASSLDQPQHF
TRBJ2-5	TRBV2	NA	TRBD1	TGTGCCAGCAGCCCCACCCGGACAGGTCAGGCAGAGACCCAGTACTTC	CASSPTRTGQAETQYF
TRBJ1-3	TRBV7-2	NA	NA	TGTGCCAGCAGCTTAGTTACTGGAAACACCATATATTTT	CASSLVTGNTIYF
TRBJ2-5	TRBV15	NA	NA	TGTGCCACCAGCAGAGAGGGCCAGAGTGTGGAGACCCAGTACTTC	CATSREGQSVETQYF
TRBJ2-1	TRBV11-1	NA	NA	TGTGCCAGCAGCTTATTTCGCGGGAACAATGAGCAGTTCTTC	CASSLFRGNNEQFF
TRBJ1-1	TRBV29-1	NA	NA	TGCAGCGTTGAGGGAGAGGCAGAAGCTTTCTTT	CSVEGEAEAFF
TRBJ1-1	TRBV3-1/TRBV3-2	NA	TRBD1	TGTGCCAGCAGCCTACAGGGGATGAACACTGAAGCTTTCTTT	CASSLQGMNTEAFF
TRBJ1-5	TRBV11-2	NA	NA	TGTGCCAGCAGTTCCACCGGAGGCAATCAGCCCCAGCATTTT	CASSSTGGNQPQHF
TRBJ2-1	TRBV13	few	NA	TGTGCCAGCAGCTTACGCGGGGTTGTGAATGAGCAGTTCTTC	CASSLRGVVNEQFF
TRBJ2-3	TRBV27	NA	TRBD2	TGTGCCAGCAGTTTCCGGACTAGCGGGAGGGCCCTCGGGACAGATACGCAGTATTTT	CASSFRTSGRALGTDTQYF
TRBJ2-1	TRBV15	NA	NA	TGTGCCACCAGCAGGGAGGGCAGGGGAGACAATGAGCAGTTCTTC	CATSREGRGDNEQFF